This record looks at one TCR beta chain sequence and its context. This record comes from a study of blood T cell repertoires in COVID-19. Study-wide background: COVID-19 samples collected from the United States, Italy and Spain covered acute and convalescent phases. The analysed material was cDNA or gDNA that came from T cells, B-cell-depleted T cells, or PBMCs.

The ends were cut back, 4 bases at V and 2 bases at J, with 15 bases in the middle. The V gene's germline CDR1 is MNHNS and CDR2 SASEGT. The CDR3 sequence is 16 residues long. Original methodology: The assay estimated nucleated cells by amplifying reference gene primers. Libraries were prepared by immunoSEQ multiplex PCR; TCRdb keeps only in-frame clonotypes and omits some of them. The DNA was the basis for D and trimming; V, J and clone size are from that table. The table shows 120,000 to 150,000 clones, with 80% occurring only once. J is TRBJ2-1 and V is TRBV6-1, with D hard to call. The sequence derives from a man aged 60-69 years with active or convalescent COVID-19. Sequenced: peripheral blood. The CDR3 loop reads CASSVVSVRAYNEQFF. The CDR3 bases are TGTGCCAGCAGTGTGGTATCCGTTCGGGCCTACAATGAGCAGTTCTTC.